The entry below describes one T cell receptor beta chain. The sample originates from a study of a mutant IDH1 vaccine in newly diagnosed glioma. Background on the study: Pretreatment consisted of radiotherapy, temozolomide, or both, with most receiving both.

Stated time point: baseline, week 1 (first vaccination visit). The treatment was: pre-vaccination baseline after standard-of-care therapy. The protocol was immunoSEQ multiplex PCR, while the TCRdb copy is restricted to in-frame clones and leaves out a portion. The data show about 51,000 clones, about three quarters seen once. The source was PBMCs, collected from a glioma patient treated with radiotherapy, temozolomide or both. The sequence was obtained from a woman between 40 and 50 years old with glioma.

Written as DNA, the CDR3 is TGTGCCTGGAGTGTACGGGAGATTAGCAATCAGCCCCAGCATTTT. Translated, it gives CAWSVREISNQPQHF. The rearrangement uses TRBV30 and TRBJ1-5; D is unclear. This CDR3 region has 15 residues. Germline V gives CDR1 GTSNPN, CDR2 SVGIG (reference sequence). V was trimmed by 0 bases and J by 0 bases, leaving 9 bases between them.